This passage covers 7 T cell receptor beta chains from one sample sequenced in a study of cytomegalovirus exposure and HLA in healthy donors. Both 60 Vbeta primers and 13 Jbeta primers went into the PCR. Sequenced by immunoSEQ multiplex PCR; TCRdb stores in-frame clones only, minus some. The sample contains about 82,000 clones, around 70% of which appear only once. The sequenced material came from PBMCs. The receptors were sampled from a man aged 60 to 69 in good health and CMV-seronegative.

This clone has only one observation. J is TRBJ1-2 and V is TRBV19; TRBD1 matches at 10 bases. Germline CDR1 and CDR2: LNHDA and SQIVND (reference sequence). Trimming removed 5 bases from V and 10 bases from J; junction bases left unmatched: 13. The CDR3 is made up of 15 amino acids. CDR3: CASSARQGARPTYTF. CDR3 bases: TGTGCCAGTAGTGCGCGACAGGGGGCGAGACCGACCTACACCTTC. The full variable domain, rest sourced from reference TRBV19 and TRBJ1-2, is DGGITQSPKYLFRKEGQNVTLSCEQNLNHDAMYWYRQDPGQGLRLIYYSQIVNDFQKGDIAEGYSVSREKKESFPLTVTSAQKNPTAFYLCASSARQGARPTYTFGSGTRLTVV.

This clone came up a few times. The chain couples TRBV7-6 to TRBJ2-7, with unresolved D. The germline V gene has CDR1 SGHVS and CDR2 FNYEAQ. The V end lost 4 bases, the J end lost 5 bases, and 9 bases lay between the germline ends. This CDR3 has 12 residues. DNA of the CDR3: TGTGCCAGCAGCTCCTACCGCCACGAGCAGTACTTC. Translated: CASSSYRHEQYF. The whole variable domain, remainder taken from reference TRBV7-6 and TRBJ2-7, is GAGVSQSPRYKVTKRGQDVALRCDPISGHVSLYWYRQALGQGPEFLTYFNYEAQQDKSGLPNDRFSAERPEGSISTLTIQRTEQRDSAMYRCASSSYRHEQYFGPGTRLTVT.

The CDR3 reads CASSLDGTRHTEAFF. In nucleotides, the CDR3 is TGTGCCAGCAGCTTGGACGGGACACGGCATACTGAAGCTTTCTTT. The rearrangement links TRBV5-4 to TRBJ1-1; D might be TRBD1 (6 bases). CDR1 is SGHNT and CDR2 is YYREEE in the germline V gene (reference sequence). The CDR3 has 15 residues. Between the trimmed V and J ends, which lost 0 bases and 5 bases, there was a span of 14 bases.

The rearrangement uses TRBV5-6 and TRBJ2-3; possible D gene TRBD2, 6 bases. Trimming took off 2 bases at V and 4 bases at J, with 11 bases between the two ends. The CDR3 consists of 14 residues. CDR1 SGHDT and CDR2 YYEEEE come from the germline V gene. The CDR3 here is CASSFTGGPDTQYF. CDR3 DNA sequence: TGTGCCAGCAGCTTTACCGGGGGTCCAGATACGCAGTATTTT. Full variable domain (rest looked up from reference TRBV5-6 and TRBJ2-3): DAGVTQSPTHLIKTRGQQVTLRCSPKSGHDTVSWYQQALGQGPQFIFQYYEEEERQRGNFPDRFSGHQFPNYSSELNVNALLLGDSALYLCASSFTGGPDTQYFGPGTRLTVL.

The chain joins TRBV10-2 to TRBJ2-2; D is unresolved. V lost 2 bases and J 2 bases, leaving 6 bases between the germline ends. CDR3 length: 14 residues. CDR1 and CDR2 (germline): WSHSY, SAAADI. The CDR3 sequence is CASSENSNTGELFF. The CDR3, as DNA: TGCGCCAGCAGTGAGAACAGCAACACCGGGGAGCTGTTTTTT.

This chain joins TRBV7-6 and TRBJ1-1; 8 nucleotides align to TRBD1. CDR3 length: 14 amino acids. The germline V gene has CDR1 SGHVS and CDR2 FNYEAQ. V lost 1 base to trimming and J lost 4 bases; unmatched junction nucleotides: 2. Here the CDR3 DNA reads TGTGCCAGCAGCTTAGGGCAGGGGGCCACTGAAGCTTTCTTT. Residues: CASSLGQGATEAFF.

CDR3 sequence reads: CASRAGQGGGYNEQFF. The CDR3 coding sequence is TGTGCCAGCCGAGCCGGGCAGGGGGGTGGCTACAATGAGCAGTTCTTC. This chain connects TRBV28 to TRBJ2-1; perhaps TRBD1 as D (7 bases). The germline V and J ends were trimmed by 8 bases and 3 bases, with 20 bases remaining between them. Germline V gene sequence: CDR1 MDHEN, CDR2 SYDVKM. The CDR3 loop spans 16 amino acids.